Presented here are 32 T cell receptor beta chains from one specimen sequenced in a study of T cells in Graves' hyperthyroidism and ophthalmopathy. The CDR3 regions of TCR beta were amplified from RNA transcripts. The HTBI set primed first-round TCR CDR3 RT-PCR. TCRdb processed the multiplex PCR reads anew with MiXCR; each CDR3 protein has one entry. The sample carries a few hundred thousand distinct CDR3 sequences, just under 15% recorded once. Sequenced material: blood. These receptors were obtained from a woman in her twenties or thirties with Graves' hyperthyroidism.

In its sample, this clonotype was seen a few times. The chain joins TRBV24-1 to TRBJ2-7, with D perhaps matching TRBD2 (7 bases). V lost 7 bases and J lost 6, with 12 bases in between. The CDR3 length is 12 residues. CDR1 is KGHDR, CDR2 SFDVKD, per germline. This chain's CDR3 is CATSSGGVEQYF. The DNA for the CDR3 is TGTGCCACCAGCTCGGGGGGCGTCGAGCAGTACTTC.

The V gene is TRBV19, the J gene TRBJ2-1, with D possibly TRBD1 on 5 matching bases. This CDR3 spans 15 amino acids. Germline V gene sequence: CDR1 LNHDA, CDR2 SQIVND (reference sequence). The V end lost 3 bases, the J end lost 9 bases, and 18 bases lay between the germline ends. The CDR3 is CASSITDRSRGEQFF. As DNA, the CDR3 is TGTGCCAGTAGTATCACCGACCGGAGTAGGGGTGAGCAGTTCTTC.

The chain is built from TRBV7-9 and TRBJ2-3, with D tentatively TRBD2 (6 bases). CDR3 length: 18 amino acids. Trimming pared 5 bases from V and 4 bases from J, leaving 25 bases between. CDR1 and CDR2 (germline): SEHNR, FQNEAQ (reference sequence). CDR3 residues: CASSPNPPQATSPDTQYF. The CDR3 DNA reads as TGTGCCAGCAGCCCCAACCCCCCCCAGGCTACTAGCCCAGATACGCAGTATTTT.

V and J are TRBV30 and TRBJ1-6; TRBD1 is a possible D gene (5 bases). CDR3 size: 14 residues. Germline V gene data show CDR1 as GTSNPN and CDR2 as SVGIG (reference sequence). Between the trimmed V and J ends, which lost 4 bases and 7 bases, there was a span of 14 bases. In nucleotides, the CDR3 is TGTGCCTGGAATTCTTGGGGGATAAATTCACCCCTCCACTTT. This codes for CAWNSWGINSPLHF.

This chain connects TRBV29-1 to TRBJ2-3; 8 bases match TRBD2. J lost 5 bases, V lost 7 bases, and 8 bases had no gene match. This CDR3 comprises 13 residues. The germline CDR1 and CDR2 sequences are SQVTM and ANQGSEA. CDR3 nucleotide sequence: TGCAGCGCAGACGGGGGGGGGTTAGATACGCAGTATTTT. It codes for CSADGGGLDTQYF.

V and J are TRBV7-9 and TRBJ2-1; 8 bases map to TRBD1. In germline, CDR1 is SEHNR, CDR2 FQNEAQ (reference sequence). V dropped 5 bases and J dropped 4; count of bases not matched to a gene: 1. The CDR3 loop spans 13 amino acids. The CDR3 loop reads CASSRDRYNEQFF. The CDR3 DNA sequence: TGTGCCAGCAGCCGGGACAGGTACAATGAGCAGTTCTTC. Combining the CDR3 with reference TRBV7-9 and TRBJ2-1 gives the whole variable domain DTGVSQNPRHKITKRGQNVTFRCDPISEHNRLYWYRQTLGQGPEFLTYFQNEAQLEKSRLLSDRFSAERPKGSFSTLEIQRTEQGDSAMYLCASSRDRYNEQFFGPGTRLTVL.

This clonotype was detected ten times or more. The genes are TRBV9 and TRBJ1-1; TRBD1 matches 7 bases. The CDR3 is made up of 16 amino acids. Trimming at V came to 1 base and at J to 1 base, leaving 7 bases not matched to a gene. Germline assignment: CDR1 SGDLS and CDR2 YYNGEE. The CDR3 DNA follows: TGTGCCAGCAGCGTACAGGGGGGAGTAGGGAACACTGAAGCTTTCTTT. Translating it yields CASSVQGGVGNTEAFF.

This clonotype turned up a few times. The rearrangement uses TRBV20-1 and TRBJ1-5; perhaps TRBD1 as D (5 bases). Trimming removed 0 bases at V and 4 bases at J, with 16 bases between. The CDR3 length is 16 residues. The V gene's germline CDR1 is DFQATT and CDR2 SNEGSKA (reference sequence). CDR3: CSARDGEMTANQPQHF. CDR3 nucleotides: TGCAGTGCTAGAGATGGGGAGATGACAGCGAATCAGCCCCAGCATTTT.

The J gene is TRBJ1-2, the V gene TRBV10-3; 9 nucleotides agree with TRBD1. This CDR3 spans 17 amino acids. J gave up 4 bases and V 0 bases, and 9 bases lay outside the gene matches. Germline lookup yields CDR1 ENHRY and CDR2 SYGVKD. The CDR3 DNA is TGTGCCATCAGTGAGTCCCCGGGACAGGGAGCAATCTATGGCTACACCTTC. Its protein is CAISESPGQGAIYGYTF.

This clonotype was detected many times. The V call is TRBV7-8, the J call TRBJ2-2; the D gene is possibly TRBD2 (5 bases). Germline V gives CDR1 SGHVS, CDR2 FQNEAQ. The V and J ends lost 2 bases and 1 base respectively, with 11 bases between them. The CDR3 is 16 residues long. The CDR3 is CASSLFDYLNTGELFF. The CDR3 coding sequence is TGTGCCAGCAGCTTATTTGACTACTTGAACACCGGGGAGCTGTTTTTT.

This clonotype was observed at least ten times. The chain couples TRBV7-8 to TRBJ2-7, with D perhaps TRBD1 or TRBD2 (5 bases each). The CDR3 contains 17 residues. V was trimmed by 5 bases and J by 3 bases, leaving 23 bases between them. From germline, CDR1 is SGHVS and CDR2 FQNEAQ. The CDR3 DNA follows: TGTGCCAGCAGCCTAACAAGCTGGGGGAGCTCCTTCTACGAGCAGTACTTC. Protein product: CASSLTSWGSSFYEQYF. Variable domain in full (rest from reference TRBV7-8 and TRBJ2-7): GAGVSQSPRYKVAKRGQDVALRCDPISGHVSLFWYQQALGQGPEFLTYFQNEAQLDKSGLPSDRFFAERPEGSVSTLKIQRTQQEDSAVYLCASSLTSWGSSFYEQYFGPGTRLTVT.

This clonotype was observed a few times. The J gene is TRBJ1-2, the V gene TRBV7-9; the match to TRBD1 covers 12 bases. CDR1 and CDR2 (germline): SEHNR, FQNEAQ (reference sequence). After removal of 3 bases from V and 1 base from J, the junction contained 3 bases not matched to a gene. The CDR3 sequence is 16 residues long. The CDR3 loop reads CASSLGQGARNYGYTF. The CDR3 DNA sequence: TGTGCCAGCAGCTTGGGACAGGGGGCCCGTAACTATGGCTACACCTTC.

This clonotype was found many times. The V gene is TRBV20-1, the J gene TRBJ2-7, with TRBD2 identical over 10 bases. Trimming removed 2 bases from V and 0 bases from J; junction bases left unmatched: 1. CDR1 and CDR2 (germline): DFQATT, SNEGSKA (reference sequence). This CDR3 is 14 amino acids long. The CDR3 region has the DNA TGCAGTGCTAGAAGGACTAGCGGCTCCTACGAGCAGTACTTC. Its translation: CSARRTSGSYEQYF.

This clonotype was seen repeatedly, ten times or more. This chain links TRBV10-1 with TRBJ2-7, with 13 nucleotides matching TRBD2. The CDR3 runs to 16 residues. Germline V gene sequence: CDR1 WNHNN, CDR2 SYGVQD (reference sequence). With 4 bases clipped from V and 2 bases from J, the junction kept 5 bases outside the gene matches. As DNA, the CDR3 is TGCGCCAGCAGTGGACCGGGACTAGCGGGAACCTACGAGCAGTACTTC. It yields the protein CASSGPGLAGTYEQYF.

For this clonotype: A read error may account for a junction end that differs from germline. The rearrangement joins TRBV18 to TRBJ1-6; 9 nucleotides line up with TRBD1. The length of the CDR3 is 15 residues. The V gene's germline CDR1 is KGHSH and CDR2 LQKENI. CDR3 residues: CASTPGQGAFAPLHF. The DNA of the CDR3 is TGTGCCAGCACACCGGGACAGGGTGCCTTTGCACCCCTCCACTTT.

This clonotype was counted between two and nine times. V usage is TRBV2 and J usage is TRBJ2-7, with D possibly matching TRBD2 (6 bases). The V end was cut by 5 bases, the J end by 2 bases, with 16 bases between. Looked up from germline, CDR1 is SNHLY and CDR2 is FYNNEI. CDR3 length: 15 residues. CDR3 sequence: CASSKTRTPTYEQYF. The CDR3 DNA follows: TGTGCCAGCAGTAAGACTAGAACCCCTACCTACGAGCAGTACTTC. The full variable domain, with the rest looked up from reference TRBV2 and TRBJ2-7, is EPEVTQTPSHQVTQMGQEVILRCVPISNHLYFYWYRQILGQKVEFLVSFYNNEISEKSEIFDDQFSVERPDGSNFTLKIRSTKLEDSAMYFCASSKTRTPTYEQYFGPGTRLTVT.

The genes are TRBV18 and TRBJ2-5; TRBD2 aligns across 8 bases. The V and J ends lost 2 bases and 5 bases, in that order; junction bases with no gene match: 13. The CDR3 sequence is 17 residues long. Germline V CDR1 and CDR2: KGHSH, LQKENI. The CDR3 coding sequence is TGTGCCAGCTCACCAACTAGCGGAGGAGAAGGAGGGGAGACCCAGTACTTC. It translates to CASSPTSGGEGGETQYF.

This clonotype was counted once. J is TRBJ1-3 and V is TRBV4-1; D gene ambiguous. V shed 3 bases and J shed 0 bases, with 9 bases lying between them. The CDR3 has 15 amino acids. Germline CDR1 and CDR2: MGHRA and YSYEKL. The CDR3 loop reads CASSQLANSGNTIYF. In DNA form, the CDR3 reads TGCGCCAGCAGCCAGCTGGCCAACTCTGGAAACACCATATATTTT.

This clonotype occurred a few times. The junction departs from the called germline gene at one end, perhaps through a read error. This chain links TRBV12-3 or TRBV12-4 with TRBJ1-2; the D gene is possibly TRBD1 (6 bases). This CDR3 spans 14 amino acids. This chain's CDR3 is CAGRAQGIRGGYTF. CDR3 in DNA: TGTGCCGGCAGAGCACAGGGAATTAGGGGCGGCTACACCTTC.

J is TRBJ2-5 and V is TRBV7-9, with a weak D call TRBD2 (5 bases). Germline-derived CDR1 and CDR2 are SEHNR and FQNEAQ (reference sequence). V gave up 1 base and J gave up 3 bases, with 12 bases separating them. The CDR3 covers 15 residues. Here the CDR3 DNA reads TGTGCCAGCAGCTTAGGGTTCCGAGGGAAAGAGACCCAGTACTTC. This gives the protein CASSLGFRGKETQYF.

This clonotype was detected only a few times. The V and J genes are TRBV30 and TRBJ2-3; D unresolved. CDR1 is GTSNPN, CDR2 SVGIG, per germline (reference sequence). V dropped 4 bases and J dropped 0 bases, with 11 bases sitting between them. The CDR3 sequence is 14 residues long. CDR3 residues: CAWNHRLSTDTQYF. The CDR3 coding sequence is TGTGCCTGGAATCACAGACTGAGCACAGATACGCAGTATTTT.

The CDR3 coding sequence is TGTGCCAGCAGTTTAGAGGCTTTCTTT. Amino acids: CASSLEAFF. The chain uses TRBV27 and TRBJ1-1; D remains ambiguous. The ends were cut back, 2 bases at V and 11 bases at J, with 3 bases in the middle. The CDR3 loop spans 9 amino acids. Germline values: CDR1 MNHEY, CDR2 SMNVEV (reference sequence).

The V gene is TRBV29-1, the J gene TRBJ2-5; no clear D. This CDR3 has 13 residues. V gave up 2 bases and J gave up 2 bases, with 9 bases separating them. CDR1 is SQVTM, CDR2 ANQGSEA, per germline. CDR3 in DNA: TGCAGCGTTGAAAGGCAGAGACAAGAGACCCAGTACTTC. Translated, it gives CSVERQRQETQYF.

This clonotype was seen repeatedly, ten times or more. The V call is TRBV7-7, the J call TRBJ2-1; no definite D call. V was clipped by 5 bases and J by 2 bases, with 16 bases between them. From germline, CDR1 is SSHAT and CDR2 FNYEAQ (reference sequence). The CDR3 loop spans 16 amino acids. CDR3 in amino acids: CASSTRPGSTYNEQFF. CDR3 in DNA: TGTGCCAGCAGCACCCGCCCCGGGTCTACCTACAATGAGCAGTTCTTC.

This clonotype showed up many times. The chain carries TRBV15 and TRBJ2-1; 14 positions match TRBD2. Germline CDR1 reads LNHNV; CDR2 reads YYDKDF (reference sequence). The CDR3 has 17 residues. V was clipped by 5 bases and J by 1 base; unmatched bases: 4. CDR3 protein: CATSGLAGGGSYNEQFF. In nucleotides, the CDR3 is TGTGCCACCAGCGGACTAGCGGGAGGCGGGTCCTACAATGAGCAGTTCTTC.

The sample holds a few counts of this clonotype. This CDR3 is CASSSTGTVYNEQFF. CDR3 bases: TGTGCCAGCAGTTCGACCGGGACAGTATACAATGAGCAGTTCTTC. The genes are TRBV28 and TRBJ2-1, with 7 bases that match TRBD1. V was clipped by 4 bases and J by 4 bases; unmatched bases: 7. Germline V gives CDR1 MDHEN, CDR2 SYDVKM. The CDR3 extends over 15 amino acids.

This clonotype was counted many times. The chain is built from TRBV7-2 and TRBJ2-7, with D perhaps matching TRBD1 or TRBD2 (5 bases each). The CDR3 contains 14 residues. The V end was cut by 4 bases, the J end by 5 bases, with 15 bases between. CDR1 is SGHTA and CDR2 is FQGNSA in the germline V gene. The CDR3 sequence is CASSSSGGPDEQYF. In DNA form, the CDR3 reads TGTGCCAGCAGCTCTAGTGGGGGTCCCGACGAGCAGTACTTC.

This clonotype was seen a few times. The chain couples TRBV28 to TRBJ1-2; 9 bases are a match to TRBD1. The CDR3 is made up of 14 amino acids. V trimming: 6 bases; J trimming: 5 bases; junction bases outside the gene matches: 7. Germline V lookup: CDR1 MDHEN, CDR2 SYDVKM. The CDR3 region has the DNA TGTGCCAGCAGACGGGACAGGGCATATTATGGCTACACCTTC. Encoded protein: CASRRDRAYYGYTF.

This clonotype was counted only a few times. The chain is built from TRBV2 and TRBJ2-7; D not certain. The ends were cut back, 5 bases at V and 3 bases at J, with 14 bases in the middle. Germline values: CDR1 SNHLY, CDR2 FYNNEI. The CDR3 spans 14 residues. The CDR3 here is CASSYSATGYEQYF. The CDR3 region has the DNA TGTGCCAGCAGTTACTCCGCGACTGGCTACGAGCAGTACTTC.

In DNA, the CDR3 is TGTGCCTGGACTTCGCGCCTCACCGGGGAGCTGTTTTTT. It is translated as CAWTSRLTGELFF. The chain joins TRBV30 to TRBJ2-2; no clear D gene. The CDR3 is 13 residues long. V was cut by 4 bases and J by 4 bases, with 10 bases left in between. Germline loops: CDR1 GTSNPN, CDR2 SVGIG (reference sequence).

Points on this clonotype: A clone one base away is much larger, so this may be a read error. V gene TRBV20-1 combines with J gene TRBJ1-6, with 9 nucleotides matching TRBD1. Germline trimming cut 0 bases from V and 9 bases from J; bases unmatched to any gene: 9. The CDR3 runs to 16 residues. Germline CDR1 DFQATT, CDR2 SNEGSKA (reference sequence). The CDR3 is CSARDSGTGSISPLHF. CDR3 in DNA: TGCAGTGCTAGAGATAGCGGGACAGGGAGCATTTCACCCCTCCACTTT.

This clonotype was observed at least ten times. The chain recombines TRBV27 with TRBJ1-5; D is undetermined. CDR3 length: 20 residues. The V end lost 5 bases, the J end lost 6 bases, and 32 bases lay between the germline ends. Per the germline V gene, CDR1 is MNHEY and CDR2 is SMNVEV (reference sequence). The CDR3 loop is CASSPPPVTGGAEGRQPQHF. The CDR3 nucleotides read TGTGCCAGCAGTCCCCCCCCGGTAACTGGCGGCGCCGAAGGTCGTCAGCCCCAGCATTTT.